The sequence of this T cell receptor (beta chain) was determined in a study of spatial heterogeneity in lung cancer. About the research overall: The count of detected beta-chain sequences consistently exceeded that of alpha-chain sequences. Raw-read counts averaged over ten per unique TCR and UMI combination.

As for time point: sample taken at primary tumor resection. Whole RNA obtained from tumor, nontumor lung or frozen PBMC underwent sequencing without sorting. Donors were approximately 70 untreated early-stage non-small cell lung cancer patients. The CDR3 is 13 residues long. CDR1 and CDR2 (germline): ENHRY, SYGVKD. The V gene lost 6 bases and the J gene lost 7 bases, with 13 bases spanning the gap. Individually, TCR cDNA molecules were each labelled with a unique molecular identifier. MiXCR, applied by TCRdb to the 5' RACE reads, yields one record per CDR3 protein. The table records about 80,000 distinct CDR3 sequences, approximately 20% of them present only once. In this sample, this clonotype turned up many times.

Here the sequenced sample was PBMCs, taken at surgery. The clonotype comes from a male donor with early-stage non-small cell lung cancer. This chain connects TRBV10-3 to TRBJ2-1; tentative D call: TRBD2 (5 bases). The CDR3, as DNA: TGTGCCATCAGGGAACCGAGGGTAAATGAGCAGTTCTTC. This codes for CAIREPRVNEQFF.